This TCR beta chain was observed in a study of blood T cell repertoires in COVID-19. Sequencing used immunoSEQ multiplex PCR; TCRdb keeps in-frame clones, though not all of them. The data show a few hundred thousand clones, with around 90% seen just once and about 9.4% held by the top ten. There are 13 residues in the CDR3. V lost 3 bases and J 5 bases, leaving 8 bases between the germline ends. This clonotype was obtained from a woman aged 65 to 85 with COVID-19, enrolled during active disease. V gene TRBV12-3 or TRBV12-4 combines with J gene TRBJ2-1; D unresolved. What was sequenced was peripheral blood. CDR3 nucleotides: TGTGCCAGCAGTTTTAGTGAGAACAATGAGCAGTTCTTC. Its translation: CASSFSENNEQFF.